These T cell receptor beta chains were read from a single sample in a study of a mutant IDH1 vaccine in newly diagnosed glioma. Using immunoSEQ multiplex PCR, the repertoire was profiled, and TCRdb retains in-frame clones only, with some absent. The sample records about 50,000 clones, approximately 84% being singletons. For these TCRs, the target antigens are not known. Source: PBMCs, taken from a glioma patient whose treatment included an IDH1 peptide vaccine. These receptors originate from a woman aged 25 to 39 with glioma. Some clones in this sample may be carry-over from other donors' samples. The CDR3 runs from the conserved cysteine through the conserved F or W. The order of the fields is CDR3 protein, CDR3 DNA, D gene, clone size, V gene, J gene. A D gene is named only where the DNA matches it firmly. Some rows have no size entry. The others give once, few or many, or a class for an expanded clone.

CDR3 protein: CASGDLDRATEAFF
CDR3 DNA: TGCGCCAGCGGGGACTTGGACAGGGCGACTGAAGCTTTCTTT
D gene: TRBD1
clone size: NA
V gene: TRBV5-1
J gene: TRBJ1-1

CDR3 protein: CAWRSSFFGTDSNQPQHF
CDR3 DNA: TGTGCCTGGAGATCCTCTTTCTTCGGGACAGATAGCAATCAGCCCCAGCATTTT
D gene: TRBD1
clone size: NA
V gene: TRBV30
J gene: TRBJ1-5

CDR3 protein: CASSQDLSLDYGYTF
CDR3 DNA: TGCGCCAGCAGCCAAGATCTAAGCCTCGACTATGGCTACACCTTC
D gene: NA
clone size: NA
V gene: TRBV4-1
J gene: TRBJ1-2

CDR3 protein: CAWSETDTQYF
CDR3 DNA: TGTGCCTGGAGTGAGACAGATACGCAGTATTTT
D gene: NA
clone size: NA
V gene: TRBV30
J gene: TRBJ2-3

CDR3 protein: CATSREVWRGRARHMNTEAFF
CDR3 DNA: TGTGCCACCAGCAGAGAGGTTTGGAGGGGACGGGCACGTCATATGAACACTGAAGCTTTCTTT
D gene: NA
clone size: NA
V gene: TRBV15
J gene: TRBJ1-1

CDR3 protein: CASSTTGAQETQYF
CDR3 DNA: TGTGCCAGTAGTACGACAGGGGCCCAAGAGACCCAGTACTTC
D gene: TRBD1
clone size: NA
V gene: TRBV19
J gene: TRBJ2-5

CDR3 protein: CASSWGDEQFF
CDR3 DNA: TGTGCCAGCAGCTGGGGCGATGAGCAGTTCTTC
D gene: NA
clone size: NA
V gene: TRBV7-8
J gene: TRBJ2-1

CDR3 protein: CASSKGYEQYF
CDR3 DNA: TGTGCCAGCAGCAAAGGGTACGAGCAGTACTTC
D gene: NA
clone size: NA
V gene: TRBV27
J gene: TRBJ2-7

CDR3 protein: CASSPGGRSHYEQYF
CDR3 DNA: TGTGCCAGCAGCCCGGGGGGAAGGTCCCACTACGAGCAGTACTTC
D gene: TRBD2
clone size: NA
V gene: TRBV7-9
J gene: TRBJ2-7

CDR3 protein: CSVEVAGGTDTQYF
CDR3 DNA: TGCAGCGTTGAGGTAGCGGGAGGCACAGATACGCAGTATTTT
D gene: TRBD2
clone size: NA
V gene: TRBV29-1
J gene: TRBJ2-3

CDR3 protein: CASSAGTNQPQHF
CDR3 DNA: TGTGCCAGCAGCGCGGGCACTAATCAGCCCCAGCATTTT
D gene: NA
clone size: NA
V gene: TRBV5-6
J gene: TRBJ1-5

CDR3 protein: CASSAPVMNTEAFF
CDR3 DNA: TGTGCCAGCAGCGCCCCAGTCATGAACACTGAAGCTTTCTTT
D gene: NA
clone size: NA
V gene: TRBV7-9
J gene: TRBJ1-1

CDR3 protein: CSVVTDSYEQYF
CDR3 DNA: TGCAGCGTTGTGACAGACTCCTACGAGCAGTACTTC
D gene: NA
clone size: NA
V gene: TRBV29-1
J gene: TRBJ2-7

CDR3 protein: CASSQQGNYGYTF
CDR3 DNA: TGTGCCAGCAGTCAGCAGGGCAACTATGGCTACACCTTC
D gene: NA
clone size: NA
V gene: TRBV2
J gene: TRBJ1-2

CDR3 protein: CASLGANTEAFF
CDR3 DNA: TGTGCCAGCCTCGGGGCGAACACTGAAGCTTTCTTT
D gene: NA
clone size: NA
V gene: TRBV27
J gene: TRBJ1-1

CDR3 protein: CASSPGRIGVAFF
CDR3 DNA: TGTGCCAGCAGCCCAGGGCGGATCGGGGTAGCTTTCTTT
D gene: NA
clone size: NA
V gene: TRBV14
J gene: TRBJ1-1

CDR3 protein: CASSFTDTQYF
CDR3 DNA: TGTGCCAGCAGCTTCACAGATACGCAGTATTTT
D gene: NA
clone size: NA
V gene: TRBV5-4
J gene: TRBJ2-3

CDR3 protein: CASSGGTTNSYEQYF
CDR3 DNA: TGTGCCAGCAGTGGAGGGACAACTAACTCCTACGAGCAGTACTTC
D gene: NA
clone size: once
V gene: TRBV2
J gene: TRBJ2-7

CDR3 protein: CASSLASDTDTQYF
CDR3 DNA: TGTGCCAGCAGCTTAGCGTCCGACACAGATACGCAGTATTTT
D gene: NA
clone size: NA
V gene: TRBV7-9
J gene: TRBJ2-3

CDR3 protein: CASTVIDRSANYGYTF
CDR3 DNA: TGTGCCAGTACCGTCATCGACAGGAGCGCTAACTATGGCTACACCTTC
D gene: NA
clone size: once
V gene: TRBV19
J gene: TRBJ1-2

CDR3 protein: CASSLPGGGWYSNQPQHF
CDR3 DNA: TGTGCCAGCAGTTTACCAGGGGGCGGGTGGTATAGCAATCAGCCCCAGCATTTT
D gene: TRBD1
clone size: NA
V gene: TRBV28
J gene: TRBJ1-5

CDR3 protein: CASSYGRDGNYGYTF
CDR3 DNA: TGTGCCAGCAGTTACGGCCGGGACGGGAACTATGGCTACACCTTC
D gene: NA
clone size: few
V gene: TRBV6-6
J gene: TRBJ1-2

CDR3 protein: CATANTGELFF
CDR3 DNA: TGTGCCACCGCGAACACCGGGGAGCTGTTTTTT
D gene: NA
clone size: NA
V gene: TRBV25-1
J gene: TRBJ2-2

CDR3 protein: CASSYLQGSTDTQYF
CDR3 DNA: TGTGCCAGCAGTTACCTTCAGGGTAGCACAGATACGCAGTATTTT
D gene: NA
clone size: NA
V gene: TRBV6-6
J gene: TRBJ2-3

CDR3 protein: CAIKGLNTEAFF
CDR3 DNA: TGTGCCATTAAGGGCCTGAACACTGAAGCTTTCTTT
D gene: NA
clone size: few
V gene: TRBV19
J gene: TRBJ1-1

CDR3 protein: CASSSTWGGSGTEAFF
CDR3 DNA: TGTGCCAGCAGTTCCACATGGGGGGGATCGGGCACTGAAGCTTTCTTT
D gene: NA
clone size: NA
V gene: TRBV6-6
J gene: TRBJ1-1

CDR3 protein: CASGVGVLNTEAFF
CDR3 DNA: TGTGCCAGCGGGGTAGGGGTGCTGAACACTGAAGCTTTCTTT
D gene: NA
clone size: NA
V gene: TRBV7-2
J gene: TRBJ1-1

CDR3 protein: CASRPRGVRSEQYF
CDR3 DNA: TGTGCCAGCAGACCCAGGGGCGTTAGATCCGAGCAGTACTTC
D gene: NA
clone size: once
V gene: TRBV2
J gene: TRBJ2-7

CDR3 protein: CASLGKGPRGEKLFF
CDR3 DNA: TGTGCCAGCCTGGGGAAGGGACCTCGAGGAGAAAAACTGTTTTTT
D gene: NA
clone size: NA
V gene: TRBV27
J gene: TRBJ1-4

CDR3 protein: CAWSRVTGGPDTQYF
CDR3 DNA: TGTGCCTGGAGTAGGGTGACAGGGGGCCCAGATACGCAGTATTTT
D gene: TRBD1
clone size: NA
V gene: TRBV30
J gene: TRBJ2-3

CDR3 protein: CASSGTTGELFF
CDR3 DNA: TGTGCCAGCAGCGGAACAACCGGGGAGCTGTTTTTT
D gene: NA
clone size: NA
V gene: TRBV27
J gene: TRBJ2-2

CDR3 protein: CAISEGEDNTEAFF
CDR3 DNA: TGTGCCATCAGTGAGGGTGAAGATAACACTGAAGCTTTCTTT
D gene: NA
clone size: NA
V gene: TRBV10-3
J gene: TRBJ1-1

CDR3 protein: CASSPSWAEAFF
CDR3 DNA: TGTGCCAGCAGTCCGTCGTGGGCTGAAGCTTTCTTT
D gene: NA
clone size: NA
V gene: TRBV28
J gene: TRBJ1-1

CDR3 protein: CASGEGLAYNEQFF
CDR3 DNA: TGTGCCAGCGGGGAGGGACTAGCCTACAATGAGCAGTTCTTC
D gene: TRBD2
clone size: once
V gene: TRBV7-2
J gene: TRBJ2-1

CDR3 protein: CASSYSGTGIGEKLFF
CDR3 DNA: TGTGCCAGCAGTTACTCCGGGACAGGGATAGGAGAAAAACTGTTTTTT
D gene: TRBD1
clone size: NA
V gene: TRBV6-5
J gene: TRBJ1-4

CDR3 protein: CASSQVGFYSNQPQHF
CDR3 DNA: TGCGCCAGCAGCCAAGTCGGCTTTTATAGCAATCAGCCCCAGCATTTT
D gene: NA
clone size: NA
V gene: TRBV4-1
J gene: TRBJ1-5

CDR3 protein: CASSEGQAFAPYSNQPQHF
CDR3 DNA: TGTGCCAGCAGCGAAGGACAGGCTTTCGCCCCCTATAGCAATCAGCCCCAGCATTTT
D gene: TRBD1
clone size: NA
V gene: TRBV7-6
J gene: TRBJ1-5

CDR3 protein: CASSLEGTVANTGELFF
CDR3 DNA: TGTGCCAGCAGTCTCGAAGGTACAGTCGCGAACACCGGGGAGCTGTTTTTT
D gene: NA
clone size: NA
V gene: TRBV25-1
J gene: TRBJ2-2

CDR3 protein: CSVGGKAGQETQYF
CDR3 DNA: TGCAGCGTTGGGGGGAAGGCCGGCCAAGAGACCCAGTACTTC
D gene: NA
clone size: NA
V gene: TRBV29-1
J gene: TRBJ2-5

CDR3 protein: CAWARGSGANVLTF
CDR3 DNA: TGTGCCTGGGCCAGGGGGTCTGGGGCCAACGTCCTGACTTTC
D gene: TRBD1
clone size: NA
V gene: TRBV30
J gene: TRBJ2-6

CDR3 protein: CASSFGRSSGNTIYF
CDR3 DNA: TGTGCCAGCAGCTTCGGAAGAAGCTCTGGAAACACCATATATTTT
D gene: NA
clone size: NA
V gene: TRBV5-6
J gene: TRBJ1-3

CDR3 protein: CASGPSGTYEQYF
CDR3 DNA: TGCGCCAGCGGGCCTAGCGGAACCTACGAGCAGTACTTC
D gene: TRBD2
clone size: NA
V gene: TRBV10-2
J gene: TRBJ2-7

CDR3 protein: CAWSPLGTTEAFF
CDR3 DNA: TGTGCCTGGAGTCCCTTGGGGACCACTGAAGCTTTCTTT
D gene: NA
clone size: few
V gene: TRBV30
J gene: TRBJ1-1

CDR3 protein: CASSDPLLAGGHHEQYF
CDR3 DNA: TGCGCCAGCAGTGACCCTCTCCTAGCGGGAGGCCACCACGAGCAGTACTTC
D gene: TRBD2
clone size: once
V gene: TRBV10-2
J gene: TRBJ2-7

CDR3 protein: CASRGTGMNTEAFF
CDR3 DNA: TGTGCCAGCAGGGGGACAGGGATGAACACTGAAGCTTTCTTT
D gene: TRBD1
clone size: few
V gene: TRBV6-1
J gene: TRBJ1-1

CDR3 protein: CSVEGNQPQHF
CDR3 DNA: TGCAGTGTAGAGGGGAATCAGCCCCAGCATTTT
D gene: NA
clone size: NA
V gene: TRBV20-1
J gene: TRBJ1-5

CDR3 protein: CASSLGYSSSGEQFF
CDR3 DNA: TGTGCCAGCAGTTTGGGTTATTCTTCGTCGGGTGAGCAGTTCTTC
D gene: NA
clone size: NA
V gene: TRBV27
J gene: TRBJ2-1

CDR3 protein: CASSGSQGVRAFF
CDR3 DNA: TGTGCCAGCAGTGGCTCGCAGGGCGTTCGGGCTTTCTTT
D gene: NA
clone size: NA
V gene: TRBV6-1
J gene: TRBJ1-1

CDR3 protein: CASSVGQGFGELFF
CDR3 DNA: TGTGCCAGCAGCGTGGGACAGGGGTTCGGGGAGCTGTTTTTT
D gene: TRBD1
clone size: NA
V gene: TRBV7-9
J gene: TRBJ2-2

CDR3 protein: CASSPPGLAGTGELFF
CDR3 DNA: TGCGCCAGCAGCCCGCCGGGACTAGCGGGAACCGGGGAGCTGTTTTTT
D gene: TRBD2
clone size: NA
V gene: TRBV4-1
J gene: TRBJ2-2

CDR3 protein: CASSLRLAGSSYEQYF
CDR3 DNA: TGTGCCAGCAGCTTAAGACTAGCGGGCAGCTCCTACGAGCAGTACTTC
D gene: TRBD2
clone size: NA
V gene: TRBV7-8
J gene: TRBJ2-7

CDR3 protein: CASSGGSGYNEQFF
CDR3 DNA: TGTGCCAGCAGCGGGGGTTCGGGATACAATGAGCAGTTCTTC
D gene: NA
clone size: NA
V gene: TRBV6-5
J gene: TRBJ2-1

CDR3 protein: CASSPLEGNTEAFF
CDR3 DNA: TGTGCCAGCAGCCCCCTCGAGGGGAACACTGAAGCTTTCTTT
D gene: NA
clone size: NA
V gene: TRBV4-2
J gene: TRBJ1-1

CDR3 protein: CASTPHRTNEKLFF
CDR3 DNA: TGTGCCAGCACCCCGCACCGAACTAATGAAAAACTGTTTTTT
D gene: NA
clone size: NA
V gene: TRBV7-8
J gene: TRBJ1-4

CDR3 protein: CASSPWTGLYGYTF
CDR3 DNA: TGTGCCAGCAGCCCCTGGACAGGATTATATGGCTACACCTTC
D gene: TRBD1
clone size: NA
V gene: TRBV5-6
J gene: TRBJ1-2